One sample yielded the 24 T cell receptor beta chains listed below, sequenced in a study of OX40 agonist ivuxolimab in advanced cancers. This table comes from immunoSEQ multiplex PCR, and its TCRdb copy is limited to in-frame clones, with some not included. The sample consists of about 22,000 clones, approximately 91% of them appearing once. The starting material was CD4+ or CD8+ T cells sorted from blood, obtained in a trial of the OX40 agonist ivuxolimab. These receptors were collected from an adult with an advanced solid tumor such as melanoma, head and neck, liver or kidney cancer.

The CDR3 DNA reads TGTGCCAGCAGCCACTGGACAGACCAGAGTAGGGAGACCCAGTACTTC. Translated: CASSHWTDQSRETQYF. This chain joins TRBV11-2 and TRBJ2-5, with a weak D call TRBD1 (6 bases). Germline V gives CDR1 SGHAT, CDR2 FQNNGV. V lost 5 bases and J lost 5, with 21 bases in between. CDR3 length: 16 amino acids.

J is TRBJ2-7 and V is TRBV29-1; D might be TRBD2 (7 bases). The V end lost 4 bases, the J end lost 5 bases, and 12 bases lay between the germline ends. This CDR3 is 12 amino acids long. Per the germline V gene, CDR1 is SQVTM and CDR2 is ANQGSEA. CDR3 nucleotides: TGCAGCGTTGGCAGGGGAGGGGACGAGCAGTACTTC. Translating it yields CSVGRGGDEQYF.

The chain is built from TRBV6-5 and TRBJ1-2; tentatively, D is TRBD1 (6 bases). The length of the CDR3 is 14 residues. Trimming left V 2 bases short and J 6 bases short, with 13 bases between. CDR1 MNHEY and CDR2 SVGAGI come from the germline V gene. The CDR3 region is CASSYPTGLHGYTF. The CDR3 DNA is TGTGCCAGCAGTTACCCAACAGGGCTCCATGGCTACACCTTC.

The CDR3 spells CASSESSGGANEQFF. CDR3 nucleotides: TGTGCCAGCAGTGAGTCTAGCGGGGGGGCCAATGAGCAGTTCTTC. The gene calls are TRBV6-4 and TRBJ2-1, with 12 bases aligning to TRBD2. Looked up from germline, CDR1 is MRHNA and CDR2 is SNTAGT. The junction had 3 bases not matched to a gene; V was cut back by 3 bases and J by 6 bases. The CDR3 runs 15 residues.

The chain has TRBV10-2 and TRBJ2-7, with a possible D match to TRBD1 (6 bases). CDR3 size: 14 residues. Trimming stripped 3 bases from V and 1 base from J, with 10 bases between. Germline V gives CDR1 WSHSY, CDR2 SAAADI. CDR3 protein: CASSDKQGSYEQYF. The DNA of the CDR3 is TGCGCCAGCAGTGATAAACAGGGTTCCTACGAGCAGTACTTC.

The chain links TRBV10-3 to TRBJ1-4, with D possibly matching TRBD1 (5 bases). Germline V gene sequence: CDR1 ENHRY, CDR2 SYGVKD. This CDR3 contains 15 residues. V was clipped by 6 bases and J by 0 bases, with 11 bases between them. CDR3 region: CAIRGTHATNEKLFF. CDR3 nucleotide sequence: TGTGCCATCAGGGGGACGCATGCAACTAATGAAAAACTGTTTTTT.

The genes are TRBV14 and TRBJ2-7, with 11 bases aligning to TRBD2. This CDR3 has 17 amino acids. Trimming removed 4 bases from V and 2 bases from J; junction bases left unmatched: 10. CDR1 is SGHDN, CDR2 FVKESK, per germline. The CDR3 reads CASSPGLAGGRTYEQYF. CDR3 DNA sequence: TGTGCCAGCAGCCCCGGGTTAGCGGGAGGGAGAACCTACGAGCAGTACTTC.

This chain joins TRBV6-5 and TRBJ2-2; D remains unclear. V lost 0 bases and J 1 base, leaving 9 bases between the germline ends. The CDR3 spans 16 residues. CDR1 MNHEY and CDR2 SVGAGI come from the germline V gene. The CDR3 reads CASSYSNGLNTGELFF. CDR3 coding DNA: TGTGCCAGCAGTTACTCGAACGGGCTGAACACCGGGGAGCTGTTTTTT.

This clone has only one observation. The rearrangement links TRBV5-1 to TRBJ1-2, with TRBD1 matching 7 bases. Germline V gene data show CDR1 as SGHRS and CDR2 as YFSETQ. The CDR3 totals 13 residues. Losses at the gene ends were 4 bases for V and 6 bases for J; bases not matched to a gene: 6. CDR3 region: CASSPQGGDGYTF. CDR3 DNA: TGCGCCAGCAGCCCCCAGGGGGGAGATGGCTACACCTTC. The full variable domain, with the rest looked up from reference TRBV5-1 and TRBJ1-2, is KAGVTQTPRYLIKTRGQQVTLSCSPISGHRSVSWYQQTPGQGLQFLFEYFSETQRNKGNFPGRFSGRQFSNSRSEMNVSTLELGDSALYLCASSPQGGDGYTFGSGTRLTVV.

This chain uses TRBV15 with TRBJ2-5; 10 bases line up with TRBD1. There are 14 residues in the CDR3. The germline CDR1 and CDR2 sequences are LNHNV and YYDKDF (reference sequence). V lost 3 bases, J lost 6 bases, and 4 bases stayed unmatched. This CDR3 is CATSRGTGEKTQYF. The CDR3 DNA reads as TGTGCCACCAGCAGGGGGACAGGGGAAAAGACCCAGTACTTC.

The J gene is TRBJ1-1, the V gene TRBV5-1; 7 positions agree with TRBD1. Germline V lookup: CDR1 SGHRS, CDR2 YFSETQ. This CDR3 has 14 residues. V shed 0 bases and J 7 bases; nucleotides not matched to a gene: 6. CDR3 DNA: TGCGCCAGCAGCTTGGAACCAGGGGGAGGTGAAGCTTTCTTT. Its translation: CASSLEPGGGEAFF.

The chain is built from TRBV10-3 and TRBJ2-3; TRBD2 agrees at 9 bases. The germline CDR1 and CDR2 sequences are ENHRY and SYGVKD. The V segment lost 6 bases and the J segment 4 bases; nucleotides outside the gene matches: 11. This CDR3 is 16 amino acids long. CDR3 amino acids: CAIRPGLAKRADTQYF. CDR3 nucleotides: TGTGCCATCAGGCCGGGACTAGCTAAGAGGGCAGATACGCAGTATTTT.

J is TRBJ1-2 and V is TRBV6-1; D gene unclear. Germline V gene sequence: CDR1 MNHNS, CDR2 SASEGT. Deletions cut 0 bases from V and 4 bases from J, with 12 bases between. The CDR3 covers 15 residues. The CDR3: CASSEAFLGIYGYTF. As DNA, the CDR3 is TGTGCCAGCAGTGAAGCGTTTTTGGGGATCTATGGCTACACCTTC.

This chain links TRBV2 with TRBJ1-2; D unresolved. Trimming stripped 0 bases from V and 3 bases from J, with 8 bases between. Germline CDR1 and CDR2: SNHLY and FYNNEI. The CDR3 consists of 14 residues. CDR3 nucleotide sequence: TGTGCCAGCAGTGAAGCGGTGACCTACTATGGCTACACCTTC. It yields the protein CASSEAVTYYGYTF.

CDR3 in amino acids: CASSQGPGDATDTQYF. CDR3 DNA: TGCGCCAGCAGCCAAGGACCAGGGGATGCGACAGATACGCAGTATTTT. This chain connects TRBV4-3 to TRBJ2-3, with D tentatively TRBD1 (6 bases). The length of the CDR3 is 16 residues. Trimming removed 1 base at V and 3 bases at J, with 14 bases between. Per germline, CDR1 LGHNA and CDR2 YSLEER.

The chain has TRBV6-5 and TRBJ2-5, with no clear D. Germline V gene sequence: CDR1 MNHEY, CDR2 SVGAGI. Trimming left V 3 bases short and J 2 bases short, with 16 bases between. This CDR3 has 16 amino acids. As DNA, the CDR3 is TGTGCCAGCAGTTATGGAGTAGTCTGGGAACAAGAGACCCAGTACTTC. Translating gives CASSYGVVWEQETQYF.

The chain recombines TRBV27 with TRBJ1-1, with a tentative D call TRBD1 (5 bases). Germline V gives CDR1 MNHEY, CDR2 SMNVEV (reference sequence). V gave up 7 bases and J gave up 4 bases, with 16 bases separating them. The CDR3 loop spans 14 amino acids. The CDR3 nucleotides read TGTGCCAGCACCCAAAACCGGGGGAGCACTGAAGCTTTCTTT. Its protein product is CASTQNRGSTEAFF.

The chain carries TRBV6-5 and TRBJ2-7; 7 positions match TRBD2. Germline CDR1 and CDR2: MNHEY and SVGAGI. CDR3 length: 14 residues. The V segment lost 6 bases and the J segment 12 bases; nucleotides outside the gene matches: 17. CDR3 coding DNA: TGTGCCAGCAGGTCTAGCGGCCTCCCTACGAGCACGTACTTC. Encoded protein: CASRSSGLPTSTYF.

In this sample, this clone turned up a few times. The chain combines TRBV9 with TRBJ2-1, with TRBD1 matching over 7 bases. The length of the CDR3 is 13 residues. Germline V gene sequence: CDR1 SGDLS, CDR2 YYNGEE. The J segment lost 7 bases and the V segment lost 3 bases, leaving 4 bases of the junction unmatched. The CDR3 loop reads CASSATGINEQFF. CDR3 nucleotide sequence: TGTGCCAGCAGCGCGACAGGGATTAATGAGCAGTTCTTC.

The chain uses TRBV27 and TRBJ2-5; possibly TRBD2 for D (5 bases). Looked up from germline, CDR1 is MNHEY and CDR2 is SMNVEV (reference sequence). The CDR3 covers 14 residues. V lost 3 bases and J 1 base, leaving 9 bases between the germline ends. In nucleotides, the CDR3 is TGTGCCAGCAGTTTCCCGGACTTCCAAGAGACCCAGTACTTC. Amino acids: CASSFPDFQETQYF.

V and J are TRBV11-3 and TRBJ1-2, with D possibly matching TRBD1 (6 bases). Germline values: CDR1 SGHNT, CDR2 YENEEA. CDR3 length: 13 residues. V was cut by 2 bases and J by 2 bases, with 6 bases left in between. The CDR3 spells CASSLRGNYGYTF. The CDR3 bases are TGTGCCAGCAGCTTAAGGGGGAACTATGGCTACACCTTC.

The genes are TRBV28 and TRBJ2-2; a weak D match, TRBD2 (5 bases). Germline CDR1 reads MDHEN; CDR2 reads SYDVKM. V lost 5 bases, J lost 1 base, and 5 bases lay in between. The CDR3 extends over 13 amino acids. Here the CDR3 reads CASSSGNTGELFF. The CDR3 coding sequence is TGTGCCAGCAGTAGCGGGAACACCGGGGAGCTGTTTTTT.

The V call is TRBV4-1, the J call TRBJ2-7, with 7 bases identical to TRBD1. The CDR3 sequence is 14 residues long. Germline assignment: CDR1 MGHRA and CDR2 YSYEKL. After removal of 5 bases from V and 1 base from J, the junction contained 5 bases not matched to a gene. The chain's CDR3 is CASSNRDRSYEQYF. For the CDR3, the DNA is TGCGCCAGCAGCAACCGGGACAGATCCTACGAGCAGTACTTC.

V and J are TRBV7-2 and TRBJ2-3, with D possibly called TRBD1 or TRBD2 (6 bases each). CDR1 and CDR2 (germline): SGHTA, FQGNSA. V gave up 4 bases and J gave up 5 bases, with 16 bases separating them. The CDR3 has 15 residues. The CDR3 DNA sequence: TGTGCCAGCAGCTCCAGGGGAGGTTCAGGAGATACGCAGTATTTT. This codes for CASSSRGGSGDTQYF.